The 22 T cell receptor beta chains in this list originate from one sample, sequenced in a study of blood T cell repertoires in COVID-19. Profiled with immunoSEQ multiplex PCR; TCRdb holds only in-frame clones, not every one. This sample yields about 190,000 clones, of which 90% are seen a single time; 0.6% to 0.8% belongs to the top ten. The sequenced material came from peripheral blood. Receptor source: a man over 45 with acute or convalescent COVID-19.

The rearrangement joins TRBV5-4 to TRBJ2-2; D gene ambiguous. V was cut by 1 base and J by 1 base, with 11 bases left in between. The CDR3 spans 16 residues. Germline loops: CDR1 SGHNT, CDR2 YYREEE (reference sequence). In nucleotides, the CDR3 is TGTGCCAGCAGCTTGAGAGGCCTGCTGAACACCGGGGAGCTGTTTTTT. It codes for CASSLRGLLNTGELFF.

The gene calls are TRBV2 and TRBJ2-3; 7 nucleotides align to TRBD2. This CDR3 has 15 residues. Germline assignment: CDR1 SNHLY and CDR2 FYNNEI. The junction had 12 bases not matched to a gene; V was cut back by 8 bases and J by 4 bases. CDR3 sequence (DNA): TGTGCCAGCTTTATAGGGAGGGAGGGACCAGATACGCAGTATTTT. It codes for CASFIGREGPDTQYF.

The rearrangement uses TRBV6-6 and TRBJ2-7; unclear D gene. V was clipped by 4 bases and J by 4 bases, with 8 bases between them. The germline CDR1 and CDR2 sequences are MNHNY and SVGAGI (reference sequence). The CDR3 has 12 residues. CDR3 loop: CASSFTGYEQYF. The CDR3 DNA reads TGTGCCAGCAGTTTCACTGGTTACGAGCAGTACTTC.

The rearrangement uses TRBV5-6 and TRBJ2-3, with D uncertain. Germline V gene data show CDR1 as SGHDT and CDR2 as YYEEEE. Trimming took off 3 bases at V and 5 bases at J, with 7 bases between the two ends. This CDR3 region has 12 residues. The CDR3 spells CASSSYRDTQYF. As DNA, the CDR3 is TGTGCCAGCAGCTCCTATAGAGATACGCAGTATTTT.

This sequence joins TRBV27 and TRBJ2-7, with 9 bases fitting TRBD1. There are 16 residues in the CDR3. V was clipped by 5 bases and J by 8 bases; unmatched bases: 16. Germline CDR1 is MNHEY and CDR2 is SMNVEV (reference sequence). The CDR3 DNA follows: TGTGCCAGCAGTCTTGGGCGGGACAGGGTGTGGTGTCAGCAGTACGTC. Protein sequence: CASSLGRDRVWCQQYV.

In DNA form, the CDR3 reads TGTGCCAGCAGTTTGAGGGCGAACTACGATAGCAATCAGCCCCAGCATTTT. This gives the protein CASSLRANYDSNQPQHF. This chain joins TRBV28 and TRBJ1-5; unclear D gene. Deletions cut 3 bases from V and 0 bases from J, with 15 bases between. From germline, CDR1 is MDHEN and CDR2 SYDVKM. This CDR3 region has 17 residues.

J is TRBJ1-3 and V is TRBV28, with D uncertain. This CDR3 comprises 15 residues. CDR1 is MDHEN and CDR2 is SYDVKM in the germline V gene. Trimming took 2 bases from V and 5 from J, leaving 13 bases between them. CDR3 coding DNA: TGTGCCAGCAGTTTAGGGGTACTAGCTAGAAACACCATATATTTT. Its translation is CASSLGVLARNTIYF. Combining the CDR3 with reference TRBV28 and TRBJ1-3 gives the whole variable domain DVKVTQSSRYLVKRTGEKVFLECVQDMDHENMFWYRQDPGLGLRLIYFSYDVKMKEKGDIPEGYSVSREKKERFSLILESASTNQTSMYLCASSLGVLARNTIYFGEGSWLTVV.

The chain joins TRBV5-1 to TRBJ1-2, with 10 nucleotides matching TRBD1. Germline-derived CDR1 and CDR2 are SGHRS and YFSETQ. The trim removed 5 bases at V and 8 bases at J, leaving 3 bases unmatched. The CDR3 length is 12 residues. CDR3 DNA sequence: TGCGCCAGCAGAGGGACAGGGGTCGGCTACACCTTC. The encoded protein is CASRGTGVGYTF.

The rearrangement links TRBV28 to TRBJ2-5, with 7 bases that match TRBD1. Germline lookup yields CDR1 MDHEN and CDR2 SYDVKM. J lost 5 bases, V lost 6 bases, and 6 bases had no gene match. The CDR3 runs 13 residues. The CDR3 nucleotides are TGTGCCAGCAGGGCACAGGGGTGGGAGACCCAGTACTTC. Translation gives CASRAQGWETQYF.

J is TRBJ2-5 and V is TRBV7-9, with 9 bases identical to TRBD2. V was pared by 5 bases and J by 4 bases, with 14 bases of the junction left unmatched. The CDR3 sequence is 17 residues long. CDR1 and CDR2 from the germline V gene are SEHNR and FQNEAQ (reference sequence). CDR3 DNA: TGTGCCAGCAGCCCCAGGCCTTCTAGCGGGAATGGAGAGACCCAGTACTTC. It specifies CASSPRPSSGNGETQYF.

The chain couples TRBV6-5 to TRBJ1-6, with TRBD1 identical over 7 bases. The CDR3 is 14 residues long. In germline, CDR1 is MNHEY, CDR2 SVGAGI. V dropped 11 bases and J dropped 7; count of bases not matched to a gene: 11. The CDR3 DNA reads as TGTGCCGTGGGTCGGGACAGACTAAATTCACCCCTCCACTTT. It encodes CAVGRDRLNSPLHF.

The chain links TRBV14 to TRBJ1-2; tentative D call: TRBD1 (5 bases). Germline V gene data show CDR1 as SGHDN and CDR2 as FVKESK. The CDR3 is 13 residues long. Trimming removed 4 bases at V and 4 bases at J, with 10 bases between. The CDR3 sequence: CASSLRQSYGYTF. The CDR3 DNA follows: TGTGCCAGCAGCCTCAGACAGAGCTATGGCTACACCTTC.

The chain combines TRBV9 with TRBJ1-1; D gene unclear. V was clipped by 0 bases and J by 1 base, with 13 bases between them. The CDR3 is 16 residues long. Germline-derived CDR1 and CDR2 are SGDLS and YYNGEE. This CDR3 reads CASSVAPQTRNTEAFF. CDR3 nucleotide sequence: TGTGCCAGCAGCGTAGCCCCCCAGACACGGAACACTGAAGCTTTCTTT.

The CDR3 DNA reads TGTGCCAGCAGTAACCACCCCGGGACAGGGGAGCTGTTTTTT. This encodes CASSNHPGTGELFF. The rearrangement joins TRBV6-5 to TRBJ2-2, with D possibly being TRBD1 (6 bases). This CDR3 contains 14 residues. V shed 5 bases and J shed 8 bases, with 15 bases lying between them. Germline V lookup: CDR1 MNHEY, CDR2 SVGAGI.

The chain is built from TRBV6-5 and TRBJ2-7; D is unresolved. The CDR3 is made up of 15 amino acids. Germline CDR1 reads MNHEY; CDR2 reads SVGAGI. V dropped 10 bases and J dropped 0 bases, with 19 bases sitting between them. The CDR3 DNA is TGTGCCACCCATTCCACAGAGTATTACTCCTACGAGCAGTACTTC. Protein: CATHSTEYYSYEQYF.

The chain recombines TRBV5-1 with TRBJ1-1; 8 bases map to TRBD1. CDR3 length: 15 residues. Germline V gene data show CDR1 as SGHRS and CDR2 as YFSETQ. The ends lost 6 bases at V and 0 bases at J; junction bases unmatched: 7. The CDR3 coding sequence is TGCGCCAGCAATTCGGGGGACAGGTTGAACACTGAAGCTTTCTTT. Translation: CASNSGDRLNTEAFF.

The V gene is TRBV15, the J gene TRBJ2-5; D unclear. V lost 2 bases and J 0 bases, leaving 10 bases between the germline ends. The germline V gene encodes CDR1 LNHNV and CDR2 YYDKDF (reference sequence). The CDR3 covers 15 residues. Here the CDR3 DNA reads TGTGCCACCAGCAGAACCCTAAGCTACCAAGAGACCCAGTACTTC. Translated, it gives CATSRTLSYQETQYF.

This clone was recorded once. CDR3 region: CASSGRNNEQFF. The CDR3, as DNA: TGTGCCTCCTCTGGGAGAAACAATGAGCAGTTCTTC. The rearrangement uses TRBV6-6 and TRBJ2-1; TRBD2 might be the D (5 bases). From germline, CDR1 is MNHNY and CDR2 SVGAGI (reference sequence). V shed 11 bases and J shed 5 bases, with 13 bases lying between them. CDR3 length: 12 amino acids.

The gene calls are TRBV11-2 and TRBJ1-1, with TRBD1 matching over 9 bases. The J segment lost 3 bases and the V segment lost 1 base, leaving 6 bases of the junction unmatched. The length of the CDR3 is 16 residues. Germline assignment: CDR1 SGHAT and CDR2 FQNNGV. The CDR3 sequence is CASSLVRTGGHTEAFF. The CDR3 nucleotides read TGTGCCAGCAGCTTAGTTCGTACAGGGGGCCACACTGAAGCTTTCTTT.

The chain joins TRBV2 to TRBJ1-2; tentatively, D is TRBD1 (6 bases). Germline V CDR1 and CDR2: SNHLY, FYNNEI. V was clipped by 3 bases and J by 7 bases, with 12 bases between them. This CDR3 has 13 amino acids. The chain's CDR3 is CASSDEGVRGYTF. CDR3 bases: TGTGCCAGCAGTGATGAGGGGGTACGTGGCTACACCTTC.

The CDR3 DNA follows: TGTGCCAGCGGGCCCAGTGGCAATGAGCAGTTCTTC. This translates into CASGPSGNEQFF. The gene calls are TRBV27 and TRBJ2-1; D gene unclear. CDR1 and CDR2 from the germline V gene are MNHEY and SMNVEV (reference sequence). The V end was cut by 8 bases, the J end by 6 bases, with 11 bases between. The CDR3 sequence is 12 residues long.

This clone was seen a handful of times. This chain connects TRBV4-1 to TRBJ2-1, with 11 bases identical to TRBD2. The CDR3 is 15 residues long. V shed 4 bases, J shed 11 bases, and the junction held 10 bases outside the gene matches. The germline CDR1 and CDR2 sequences are MGHRA and YSYEKL. The CDR3 spells CASSLATSGKSQQFF. In DNA, the CDR3 is TGCGCCAGCAGCCTCGCGACTAGCGGGAAAAGCCAGCAGTTCTTC.